The next 28 T cell receptor beta chains were all read from a single sample in a study of regulatory T cells in long-lasting Graves disease. According to the study, TCR beta libraries were built with iRepertoire HTBI primers and CDR3-region Arm-PCR. A single record per CDR3 protein comes from TCRdb applying MiXCR to the multiplex PCR reads. The sample comprises roughly 560,000 distinct CDR3 sequences, roughly 15% of which are singletons, and roughly 25% rests with the top ten. The time point here: newly diagnosed GD, antithyroid drugs for less than 3 months. Researchers made the TCR library from RNA that was extracted from PBMCs. The same specimen was also included in a second study, on T cells in Graves' hyperthyroidism and ophthalmopathy.

The sequenced sample was peripheral blood mononuclear cells (PBMCs), obtained at new diagnosis, from a patient treated with antithyroid drugs. The origin of the receptors is a middle-aged woman with Graves disease.

This clonotype was detected ten times or more. This rearrangement joins TRBV28 to TRBJ1-1, with D uncertain. The germline V and J ends were trimmed by 5 bases and 5 bases, with 12 bases remaining between them. This CDR3 is built from 13 residues. The V gene's germline CDR1 is MDHEN and CDR2 SYDVKM. The CDR3 reads CASSIEPGTEAFF. In DNA form, the CDR3 reads TGTGCCAGCAGTATCGAACCGGGAACTGAAGCTTTCTTT.

In this sample, this clonotype turned up many times. The chain links TRBV12-3 or TRBV12-4 to TRBJ1-4; no definite D call. There are 14 residues in the CDR3. V lost 1 base and J 6 bases, leaving 9 bases between the germline ends. In DNA, the CDR3 is TGTGCCAGCAGTTTAGGGCAGGAGTATGAAAAACTGTTTTTT. Translating gives CASSLGQEYEKLFF.

This clonotype has a count of ten or more. One junction end does not reproduce the germline sequence, and a read error may be involved. This rearrangement joins TRBV5-1 to TRBJ1-2; D unresolved. This CDR3 spans 13 amino acids. Per germline, CDR1 SGHRS and CDR2 YFSETQ. CDR3 bases: TGTGCCAGCAGCTTGGACGGTAACTATGGCTACACCTTC. Its translation is CASSLDGNYGYTF. Supplemented by reference TRBV5-1 and TRBJ1-2, the full variable domain reads KAGVTQTPRYLIKTRGQQVTLSCSPISGHRSVSWYQQTPGQGLQFLFEYFSETQRNKGNFPGRFSGRQFSNSRSEMNVSTLELGDSALYLCASSLDGNYGYTFGSGTRLTVV.

In its sample, this clonotype was seen many times. The rearrangement links TRBV30 to TRBJ1-5; 10 bases agree with TRBD1. The CDR3 spans 15 residues. Losses at the gene ends were 3 bases for V and 5 bases for J; bases not matched to a gene: 7. Germline V CDR1 and CDR2: GTSNPN, SVGIG (reference sequence). CDR3 loop: CAWSEGQGRDQPQHF. The CDR3 coding sequence is TGTGCCTGGAGCGAGGGACAGGGGAGGGATCAGCCCCAGCATTTT.

This clonotype has ten or more counts. The V gene is TRBV2, the J gene TRBJ1-2, with TRBD1 matching 8 bases. The CDR3 runs to 13 residues. Germline CDR1 and CDR2: SNHLY and FYNNEI. Trimming at V came to 10 bases and at J to 6 bases, leaving 10 bases not matched to a gene. For the CDR3, the DNA is TGTGCCACTTCGGGACAGGCGAGTAATGGCTACACCTTC. Its protein is CATSGQASNGYTF.

The J gene is TRBJ1-3, the V gene TRBV12-3 or TRBV12-4, with no clear D. The CDR3 length is 16 residues. Trimming removed 4 bases from V and 4 bases from J, with 17 bases in between. This chain's CDR3 is CASSSRATRRGNTIYF. In DNA form, the CDR3 reads TGTGCCAGCAGTTCCCGGGCCACCCGGCGGGGAAACACCATATATTTT.

The chain employs TRBV4-1 and TRBJ1-1; a possible D gene is TRBD1 (5 bases). V shed 0 bases and J shed 5 bases, with 10 bases lying between them. This CDR3 comprises 14 residues. Germline CDR1 reads MGHRA; CDR2 reads YSYEKL. Here the CDR3 DNA reads TGCGCCAGCAGCCAAGAGGGGGGATGGACTGAAGCTTTCTTT. Protein sequence: CASSQEGGWTEAFF.

A few counts support this clonotype. The chain combines TRBV19 with TRBJ1-5, with 8 bases that match TRBD1. Losses at the gene ends were 8 bases for V and 7 bases for J; bases not matched to a gene: 7. CDR1 is LNHDA and CDR2 is SQIVND in the germline V gene (reference sequence). The CDR3 is made up of 13 amino acids. CDR3 DNA: TGTGCCAGTTCGGACAGGGAACGCCAGCCCCAGCATTTT. Translation: CASSDRERQPQHF.

This clonotype has ten or more counts. The rearrangement links TRBV30 to TRBJ1-3; no clear D. The CDR3 runs to 16 residues. In germline, CDR1 is GTSNPN, CDR2 SVGIG (reference sequence). Trimming took off 0 bases at V and 1 base at J, with 13 bases between the two ends. CDR3: CAWSVASKSSGNTIYF. The CDR3 coding sequence is TGTGCCTGGAGTGTCGCCAGTAAGTCTTCTGGAAACACCATATATTTT.

To note about this clonotype: Given a much more abundant clone one base away, this may be a read error. The chain carries TRBV15 and TRBJ1-5, with TRBD1 matching 9 bases. This CDR3 has 15 amino acids. V lost 6 bases, J lost 4 bases, and 7 bases stayed unmatched. Per germline, CDR1 LNHNV and CDR2 YYDKDF (reference sequence). The chain's CDR3 is CATRGRDRANQPQHF. The DNA for the CDR3 is TGTGCCACCAGGGGCCGGGACAGGGCTAATCAGCCCCAGCATTTT. Combining the CDR3 with reference TRBV15 and TRBJ1-5 gives the whole variable domain DAMVIQNPRYQVTQFGKPVTLSCSQTLNHNVMYWYQQKSSQAPKLLFHYYDKDFNNEADTPDNFQSRRPNTSFCFLDIRSPGLGDTAMYLCATRGRDRANQPQHFGDGTRLSIL.

This clonotype has more than one count but fewer than ten. The chain couples TRBV7-6 to TRBJ1-1, with TRBD1 identical over 7 bases. The junction had 5 bases not matched to a gene; V was cut back by 3 bases and J by 4 bases. From germline, CDR1 is SGHVS and CDR2 FNYEAQ. CDR3 length: 14 residues. In nucleotides, the CDR3 is TGTGCCAGCAGCTTTGGGACAGTTCCCACTGAAGCTTTCTTT. It encodes CASSFGTVPTEAFF.

This sequence joins TRBV20-1 and TRBJ2-7; TRBD1 might be the D (6 bases). The CDR3 contains 18 residues. From germline, CDR1 is DFQATT and CDR2 SNEGSKA (reference sequence). Trimming took off 1 base at V and 0 bases at J, with 22 bases between the two ends. CDR3 in amino acids: CSARAYGQRTQSSYEQYF. The CDR3 region has the DNA TGCAGTGCTAGAGCCTATGGACAGAGGACTCAGAGCTCCTACGAGCAGTACTTC.

The chain is built from TRBV7-9 and TRBJ2-1, with a possible D match to TRBD2 (6 bases). The CDR3 consists of 19 residues. Germline CDR1 SEHNR, CDR2 FQNEAQ (reference sequence). Between the trimmed V and J ends, which lost 4 bases and 4 bases, there was a span of 26 bases. CDR3 nucleotides: TGTGCCAGCAGCTCCGTGCTCGGGACTCCGAGGAAAGATTACAATGAGCAGTTCTTC. Translating it yields CASSSVLGTPRKDYNEQFF.

V and J are TRBV28 and TRBJ1-4; D ambiguous. The CDR3 length is 17 residues. Germline V lookup: CDR1 MDHEN, CDR2 SYDVKM. The V and J ends lost 1 base and 5 bases respectively, with 17 bases between them. CDR3 region: CASSLLNWQLKNEKLFF. Here the CDR3 DNA reads TGTGCCAGCAGTTTATTGAACTGGCAGCTTAAGAATGAAAAACTGTTTTTT.

This clonotype came up many times. The rearrangement joins TRBV5-1 to TRBJ2-3; no clear D gene. Trimming removed 4 bases from V and 0 bases from J, with 15 bases in between. Germline V lookup: CDR1 SGHRS, CDR2 YFSETQ. The CDR3 spans 16 residues. The CDR3 sequence is CASSQNGPSSTDTQYF. Here the CDR3 DNA reads TGCGCCAGCAGCCAAAACGGCCCCTCAAGCACAGATACGCAGTATTTT.

This clonotype was counted at least ten times. The chain links TRBV2 to TRBJ2-7; 8 nucleotides agree with TRBD2. The length of the CDR3 is 16 residues. Per the germline V gene, CDR1 is SNHLY and CDR2 is FYNNEI. The trim removed 2 bases at V and 3 bases at J, leaving 9 bases unmatched. The CDR3 sequence: CASSEPRAGVLYEQYF. In DNA form, the CDR3 reads TGTGCCAGCAGTGAACCACGAGCGGGGGTCCTCTACGAGCAGTACTTC.

This clonotype has at least ten counts. The CDR3 nucleotides are TGTGCCAGCAGTCTACAGGTTTTCTACGAGCAGTACTTC. Translating it yields CASSLQVFYEQYF. The chain uses TRBV28 and TRBJ2-7; tentatively, D is TRBD1 (5 bases). Looked up from germline, CDR1 is MDHEN and CDR2 is SYDVKM. CDR3 length equals 13 residues. Trimming took 5 bases from V and 3 from J, leaving 11 bases between them.

This clonotype was detected only a few times. V usage is TRBV29-1 and J usage is TRBJ1-2; a possible D gene is TRBD1 (5 bases). This CDR3 has 12 residues. Trimming cost V 6 bases and J 4 bases, with 12 bases left between them. CDR1 is SQVTM and CDR2 is ANQGSEA in the germline V gene. CDR3 sequence: CSVWDATYGYTF. Written as DNA, the CDR3 is TGCAGCGTCTGGGACGCGACCTATGGCTACACCTTC.

This clonotype was observed at least ten times. The chain uses TRBV3-1 and TRBJ2-5; 9 positions match TRBD2. The CDR3 extends over 15 amino acids. The J segment lost 4 bases and the V segment lost 3 bases, leaving 6 bases of the junction unmatched. The germline gives CDR1 LGHDT, CDR2 YNNKEL (reference sequence). The CDR3 DNA follows: TGTGCCAGCAGCCAGGCGGGACTAGCCGGAGAGACCCAGTACTTC. It specifies CASSQAGLAGETQYF.

The V and J genes are TRBV14 and TRBJ2-5, with a possible D match to TRBD1 (7 bases). This CDR3 contains 16 residues. The germline V gene has CDR1 SGHDN and CDR2 FVKESK. Deletions cut 5 bases from V and 12 bases from J, with 28 bases between. CDR3 nucleotide sequence: TGTGCCAGCAGCTCGCCGGGACAGCCTCCACCGGGAGAAAAGTACTTC. Translating gives CASSSPGQPPPGEKYF. Full variable domain (rest looked up from reference TRBV14 and TRBJ2-5): EAGVTQFPSHSVIEKGQTVTLRCDPISGHDNLYWYRRVMGKEIKFLLHFVKESKQDESGMPNNRFLAERTGGTYSTLKVQPAELEDSGVYFCASSSPGQPPPGEKYFGPGTRLLVL.

This clonotype was found many times. The chain joins TRBV28 to TRBJ1-1; TRBD1 agrees at 7 bases. The junction had 7 bases not matched to a gene; V was cut back by 5 bases and J by 10 bases. From germline, CDR1 is MDHEN and CDR2 SYDVKM. The CDR3 totals 12 residues. The CDR3, as DNA: TGTGCCAGCAGTCCCCCGACAGGGCTAGCTTTCTTT. It codes for CASSPPTGLAFF.

This clonotype was counted at least ten times. The chain carries TRBV12-5 and TRBJ1-1; a possible D gene is TRBD1 (5 bases). This CDR3 has 14 residues. V lost 2 bases, J lost 4 bases, and 11 bases lay in between. CDR1 and CDR2 (germline): LGHNT, FRNRAP. The CDR3 region is CASGLWAGSTEAFF. Written as DNA, the CDR3 is TGTGCTAGTGGTTTGTGGGCAGGGAGCACTGAAGCTTTCTTT.

This clonotype turned up a few times. CDR3 amino acids: CASSFRSGTYHNEQFF. Here the CDR3 DNA reads TGTGCCAGCAGTTTCCGATCCGGGACCTACCACAATGAGCAGTTCTTC. This chain joins TRBV13 and TRBJ2-1; D may be TRBD1 or TRBD2 (5 bases each). CDR1 and CDR2 from the germline V gene are PRHDT and FYEKMQ (reference sequence). Trimming pared 6 bases from V and 5 bases from J, leaving 20 bases between. CDR3 length: 16 amino acids. The whole variable domain, remainder taken from reference TRBV13 and TRBJ2-1, is AAGVIQSPRHLIKEKRETATLKCYPIPRHDTVYWYQQGPGQDPQFLISFYEKMQSDKGSIPDRFSAQQFSDYHSELNMSSLELGDSALYFCASSFRSGTYHNEQFFGPGTRLTVL.

This clonotype was observed at least ten times. The genes are TRBV20-1 and TRBJ2-3; a weak D match, TRBD1 (6 bases). Trimming removed 5 bases at V and 0 bases at J, with 15 bases between. Germline V gives CDR1 DFQATT, CDR2 SNEGSKA (reference sequence). The length of the CDR3 is 15 residues. The CDR3 here is CSAGDKGFSTDTQYF. DNA of the CDR3: TGCAGTGCTGGGGACAAGGGGTTCAGCACAGATACGCAGTATTTT.

A remark on this clonotype: This may come from a read error, since a much larger clone is one base off. The CDR3 ends on some other residue instead of the conserved phenylalanine or tryptophan, so this is likely a read error. V is TRBV3-1 and J is TRBJ1-1; 7 bases are shared with TRBD1. CDR3 length: 14 residues. Germline lookup yields CDR1 LGHDT and CDR2 YNNKEL (reference sequence). Losses at the gene ends were 1 base for V and 6 bases for J; bases not matched to a gene: 5. The CDR3 reads CASSQGTGASEAFL. The CDR3 DNA sequence: TGTGCCAGCAGCCAAGGCACAGGGGCCTCTGAAGCTTTCCTT.

This clonotype has a count of ten or more. The CDR3 bases are TGTGCCAGCAGTTTCCCCCCCTCGGGGGCGGAGCTCACAGATACGCAGTATTTT. Translation gives CASSFPPSGAELTDTQYF. The rearrangement links TRBV28 to TRBJ2-3, with D perhaps being TRBD1 or TRBD2 (6 bases each). The V gene's germline CDR1 is MDHEN and CDR2 SYDVKM. Trimming stripped 3 bases from V and 2 bases from J, with 21 bases between. The CDR3 spans 18 residues.

The chain links TRBV5-1 to TRBJ2-5, with 9 positions matching TRBD1. V dropped 3 bases and J dropped 5; count of bases not matched to a gene: 5. The CDR3 sequence is 14 residues long. CDR1 and CDR2 from the germline V gene are SGHRS and YFSETQ. CDR3 bases: TGCGCCAGCAGCTGGACAGGGACAGGGGAGACCCAGTACTTC. It is translated as CASSWTGTGETQYF.

This clonotype was picked up many times. The chain employs TRBV2 and TRBJ2-7; D is unclear. The germline gives CDR1 SNHLY, CDR2 FYNNEI. CDR3 length: 14 residues. V lost 4 bases to trimming and J lost 3 bases, with 13 bases between them. Here the CDR3 DNA reads TGTGCCAGCAGTGGTACGGACCGATTCTACGAGCAGTACTTC. Translating gives CASSGTDRFYEQYF.